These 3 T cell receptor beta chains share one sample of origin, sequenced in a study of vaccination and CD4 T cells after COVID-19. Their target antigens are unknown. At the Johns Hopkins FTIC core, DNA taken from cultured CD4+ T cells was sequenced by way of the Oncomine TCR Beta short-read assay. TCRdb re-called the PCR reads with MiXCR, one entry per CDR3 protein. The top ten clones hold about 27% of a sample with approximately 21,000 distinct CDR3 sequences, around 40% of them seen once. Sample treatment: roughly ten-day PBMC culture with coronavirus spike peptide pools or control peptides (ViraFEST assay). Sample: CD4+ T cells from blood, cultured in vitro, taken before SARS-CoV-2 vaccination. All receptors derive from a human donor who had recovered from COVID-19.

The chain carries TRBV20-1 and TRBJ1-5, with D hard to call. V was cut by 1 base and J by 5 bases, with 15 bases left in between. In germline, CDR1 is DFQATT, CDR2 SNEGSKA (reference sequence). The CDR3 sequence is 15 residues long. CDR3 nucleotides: TGCAGTGCTAGAGGGGCTGGGTTTCCTTATCAGCCCCAGCATTTT. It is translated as CSARGAGFPYQPQHF.

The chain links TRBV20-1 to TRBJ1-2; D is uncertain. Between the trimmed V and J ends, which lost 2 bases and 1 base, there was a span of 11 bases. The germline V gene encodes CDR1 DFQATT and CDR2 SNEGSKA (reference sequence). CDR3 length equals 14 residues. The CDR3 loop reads CSARNQGVNYGYTF. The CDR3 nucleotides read TGCAGTGCTAGAAACCAAGGAGTTAACTATGGCTACACCTTC.

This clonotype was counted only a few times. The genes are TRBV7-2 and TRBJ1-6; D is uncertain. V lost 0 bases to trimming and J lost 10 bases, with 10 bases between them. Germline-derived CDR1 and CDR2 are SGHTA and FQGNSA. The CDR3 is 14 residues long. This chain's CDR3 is CASSLAGFFSPLHF. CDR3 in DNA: TGTGCCAGCAGCTTAGCAGGGTTCTTCTCACCCCTCCACTTT.